A single sample is the source of the 8 T cell receptor beta chains below, sequenced in a study of blood T cell repertoires in COVID-19. TCRdb's table, derived via immunoSEQ multiplex PCR, lists solely in-frame clones and lacks some. The sample includes 24,000 or so clones, around 86% of them seen just once. The sequenced sample was peripheral blood. The receptors stem from a woman of 80 years or more with acute or convalescent COVID-19.

The chain links TRBV9 to TRBJ1-1; unclear D gene. The CDR3 extends over 13 amino acids. Looked up from germline, CDR1 is SGDLS and CDR2 is YYNGEE. V was pared by 4 bases and J by 1 base, with 8 bases between. The CDR3 coding sequence is TGTGCCAGCAGCTCTGTCCGGAACACTGAAGCTTTCTTT. It is translated as CASSSVRNTEAFF.

The J gene is TRBJ2-3, the V gene TRBV5-6; 7 bases are shared with TRBD2. Germline trimming cut 2 bases from V and 2 bases from J; bases unmatched to any gene: 5. The CDR3 has 15 residues. Germline V gives CDR1 SGHDT, CDR2 YYEEEE. The CDR3, as DNA: TGTGCCAGCAGCTTCCTAGCGGCCTTCACAGATACGCAGTATTTT. This codes for CASSFLAAFTDTQYF.

The count of this clone is one. The rearrangement links TRBV6-2 or TRBV6-3 to TRBJ2-5, with 9 nucleotides matching TRBD2. Germline V lookup: CDR1 MNHEY, CDR2 SVGEGT. The V segment lost 2 bases and the J segment 4 bases; nucleotides outside the gene matches: 5. The CDR3 spans 15 residues. CDR3 residues: CASSYGGRAVETQYF. The CDR3 nucleotides read TGTGCCAGCAGTTACGGCGGGAGGGCCGTAGAGACCCAGTACTTC.

This clone was counted a few times. V gene TRBV2 combines with J gene TRBJ1-6; tentative D call: TRBD1 (6 bases). V gave up 3 bases and J gave up 7 bases, with 10 bases separating them. Germline values: CDR1 SNHLY, CDR2 FYNNEI. The length of the CDR3 is 14 residues. The CDR3 sequence: CASSETGENSPLHF. CDR3 nucleotides: TGTGCCAGCAGTGAGACAGGCGAGAATTCACCCCTCCACTTT.

This chain joins TRBV5-1 and TRBJ2-6, with 7 bases matching TRBD2. Unmatched junction bases numbered 7, after V lost 6 bases and J lost 4 bases. The V gene's germline CDR1 is SGHRS and CDR2 YFSETQ. This CDR3 has 15 residues. CDR3 residues: CASTGRGGGANVLTF. The CDR3 bases are TGCGCCAGCACGGGGAGGGGAGGAGGGGCCAACGTCCTGACTTTC.

The chain carries TRBV19 and TRBJ1-4; 8 bases align to TRBD1. Trimming removed 9 bases from V and 7 bases from J; junction bases left unmatched: 25. Germline CDR1 is LNHDA and CDR2 is SQIVND (reference sequence). The length of the CDR3 is 19 residues. For the CDR3, the DNA is TGTGCCAGCCAGAAAGATCCAGGGGACAGGAGACCTATTGGTGAAAAACTGTTTTTT. Its translation is CASQKDPGDRRPIGEKLFF.

The chain carries TRBV11-2 and TRBJ1-5, with D possibly being TRBD1 (6 bases). The V gene lost 3 bases and the J gene lost 6 bases, with 15 bases spanning the gap. Germline CDR1 reads SGHAT; CDR2 reads FQNNGV. The CDR3 is 15 residues long. CDR3 in amino acids: CASSLGGQASQPQHF. In nucleotides, the CDR3 is TGTGCCAGCAGCTTGGGGGGGCAGGCTAGTCAGCCCCAGCATTTT. Full variable domain (rest looked up from reference TRBV11-2 and TRBJ1-5): EAGVAQSPRYKIIEKRQSVAFWCNPISGHATLYWYQQILGQGPKLLIQFQNNGVVDDSQLPKDRFSAERLKGVDSTLKIQPAKLEDSAVYLCASSLGGQASQPQHFGDGTRLSIL.

The chain uses TRBV7-2 and TRBJ2-7; TRBD2 might be the D (5 bases). Germline CDR1 is SGHTA and CDR2 is FQGNSA. V lost 4 bases and J 4 bases, leaving 11 bases between the germline ends. The CDR3 sequence is 13 residues long. The CDR3 DNA follows: TGTGCCAGCAGCTCTACGGGGAATTACGAGCAGTACTTC. Amino acid sequence: CASSSTGNYEQYF. Full variable domain (outside the CDR3, taken from reference TRBV7-2 and TRBJ2-7): GAGVSQSPSNKVTEKGKDVELRCDPISGHTALYWYRQSLGQGLEFLIYFQGNSAPDKSGLPSDRFSAERTGGSVSTLTIQRTQQEDSAVYLCASSSTGNYEQYFGPGTRLTVT.